This T cell receptor beta chain was identified in a study of T cell clones after liver transplantation (dated by TCRdb to between 2018 and 2021). Regarding the study in general: The samples were obtained from ITN030ST, a randomized trial that attempted immunosuppression withdrawal within 2 years after liver transplantation. Three of the eight recipients were HCV-positive; the others were transplanted for non-autoimmune, non-viral indications. To count as tolerant, a recipient had to stay completely off immunosuppression for at least one year without liver enzymes climbing beyond twice the upper limit of normal. Third party-reactive TCRbeta sequences were also identified from pre-transplant MLRs to serve as an antigen-independent comparator for donor-reactive sequences. No induction therapy was given to the subjects, and standard immunosuppression was administered until randomization at 12-24 months post-transplant. After a pre-transplant mixed lymphocyte reaction, TCRbeta sequencing was used to pinpoint donor-reactive T cell clones, which were subsequently tracked in post-transplant blood. Of the 8 liver transplant recipients making up the studied cohort, 3 were classified as tolerant and 5 as non-tolerant. Blood samples were collected pre-transplant, pre-randomization before withdrawal, and post-randomization after either complete withdrawal or failed withdrawal.

General study outcomes and caveats: When repertoire turnover was taken into account, detection of donor-reactive sequences was significantly reduced in 7 of 8 subjects for CD4 and in 8 of 8 subjects for CD8. Low numbers of available donor cells limited the measurable donor-reactive repertoire in a couple of subjects. Because allograft tissue specimens were not available, migration of donor-reactive T cells into the graft, rather than deletion, may have occurred. A greater decline was seen for donor-reactive sequences than for third party-reactive sequences, suggesting partial antigen-specific deletion unrelated to withdrawal success. Because of small, heterogeneous patient numbers and non-standardized post-transplant time points, the conclusions were only preliminary. In most of the 8 subjects, regardless of tolerance or HCV status, circulating donor-reactive CD4 TCRbeta sequences dropped significantly post-transplant.

The V end gives up 5 bases and the J end 6 bases, leaving 5 bases in the junction not matched to a gene. Including cysteine and phenylalanine, the CDR3 has 14 amino acids. Just CDR3 DNA is preserved here, 42 bases in frame from base 1. In the germline V gene (reference sequence), CDR1 corresponds to SEHNR and CDR2 to FQNEAQ. The meaning of the sample's time point label: pre-transplant. Thawed unstimulated PBMCs were stained for CD3, CD4 and CD8 and FACS-sorted into CD3+CD4+ and CD3+CD8+ populations. All 8 studied subjects were randomized to immunosuppression withdrawal. The Qiagen DNeasy Blood and Tissue Kit was used for isolation of genomic DNA. This clone was found a few times. Which antigen it targets is not known. No base-level quality is on record; no much larger clone is a single base apart. Using immunoSEQ, frozen genomic DNA was subjected to high-throughput TCRbeta CDR3 sequencing, a process that included PCR amplification, mapping, bias correction and internal controls. Per the authors' processing: Only productive rearrangements were retained, with each unique TCRbeta sequence defined by its CDR3 nucleotide sequence together with its V and J gene. A sequence counted as donor-reactive only if the sequence showed at least 5-fold expansion in CFSE-low cells compared with unstimulated pre-transplant cells and had a frequency of at least 0.01%. Minimum frequency thresholds were set for each subject on the basis of the unstimulated sample with the lowest template count, so that a detection power of at least 90% was ensured. Repertoire turnover was measured by Jensen-Shannon divergence between the top 1000 TCRbeta sequences post- and pre-transplant. Two-sided Fisher's exact tests were used to test for changes in the detection of donor-reactive sequences. In TCRdb, the immuneACCESS table is reduced to in-frame sequences with V and J assigned. These tables do not hold every clone; where another copy was compared, an unresolved V gene accounts for under half, and the others remain unexplained. V and J calls plus clone size are reproduced from that table; the DNA served to infer D and trimming. For this sample there are about 24,000 clones; about 70% appear just once. The ten biggest clones cover approximately 2.8% of the sample.

The origin of this receptor is a human donor who received a liver transplant. Here the chain combines TRBV7-9 and TRBJ2-2; 8 of the junction bases match TRBD2. Sequencing was performed on CD4+ T cells from blood, taken before liver transplant. The DNA sequence reads TGTGCCAGCAGCCGCGGGGGGCAAGCCGGGGAGCTGTTTTTT. It encodes CASSRGGQAGELFF.